The T cell receptor (beta chain) under discussion was sequenced for a study of cytomegalovirus exposure and HLA in healthy donors. With 4 bases clipped from V and 7 bases from J, the junction kept 8 bases outside the gene matches. In germline, CDR1 is SGHNT, CDR2 YYREEE (reference sequence). The CDR3 contains 15 residues. The PCR ran on 60 Vbeta and 13 Jbeta primers. The data were produced by immunoSEQ multiplex PCR, yet TCRdb's version contains in-frame clones alone and is incomplete. This sample carries around 100,000 clones, 75% to 90% of them seen once, and the ten largest clones take around 3.9%.

The receptor comes from a young man in good health and CMV-seronegative. J is TRBJ2-1 and V is TRBV5-4, with 10 nucleotides matching TRBD2. The material sequenced was PBMCs. This CDR3 reads CASSPPSSGRNEQFF. Written as DNA, the CDR3 is TGTGCCAGCAGCCCGCCTTCTAGCGGGAGAAATGAGCAGTTCTTC.